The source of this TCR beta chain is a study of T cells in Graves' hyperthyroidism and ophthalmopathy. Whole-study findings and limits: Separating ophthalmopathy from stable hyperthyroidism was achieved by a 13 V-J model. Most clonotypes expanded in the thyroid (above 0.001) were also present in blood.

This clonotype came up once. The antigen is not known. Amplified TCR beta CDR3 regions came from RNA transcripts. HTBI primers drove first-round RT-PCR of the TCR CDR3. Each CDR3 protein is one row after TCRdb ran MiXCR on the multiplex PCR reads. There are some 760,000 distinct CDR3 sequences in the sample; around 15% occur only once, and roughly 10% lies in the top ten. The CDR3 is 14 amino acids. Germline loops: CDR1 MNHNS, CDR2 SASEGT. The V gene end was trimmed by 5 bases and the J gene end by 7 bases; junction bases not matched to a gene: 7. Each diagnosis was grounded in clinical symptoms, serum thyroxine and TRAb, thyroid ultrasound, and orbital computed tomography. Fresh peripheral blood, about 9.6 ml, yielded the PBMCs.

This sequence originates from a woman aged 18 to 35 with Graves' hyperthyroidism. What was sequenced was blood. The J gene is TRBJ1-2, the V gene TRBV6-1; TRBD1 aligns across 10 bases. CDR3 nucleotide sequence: TGTGCCAGCAGTACCACGACAGGGGGCACTGGCTACACCTTC. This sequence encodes CASSTTTGGTGYTF.